This paragraph reports one T cell receptor (beta chain). What it binds is not known. The data originate from a study of shared clonotypes between healthy human individuals. Regarding the study as a whole: Despite large depth, rarefaction showed incomplete sorted-subset sequencing. Tissues were not sampled, only blood, and their repertoires likely differ.

TCRdb's table, derived via immunoSEQ multiplex PCR, lists solely in-frame clones and lacks some. The sample lists about 2 million clones, roughly 94% seen once, with 0.13% in the top ten. Every donor, a Caucasian adult, lived in Nashville, Tennessee. Trimming took 2 bases from V and 0 from J, leaving 8 bases between them. The CDR3 runs to 15 residues. Germline-derived CDR1 and CDR2 are MNHEY and SMNVEV (reference sequence). The receptor was isolated from a man aged 18 to 29 in good health. The material sequenced was naive CD4+ T cells sorted from blood. The subset was: CD45RA+ positively selected. The chain joins TRBV27 to TRBJ1-3, with D uncertain. CDR3 DNA: TGTGCCAGCAGTTTAGGGTCCAGCTCTGGAAACACCATATATTTT. Translated, it gives CASSLGSSSGNTIYF.